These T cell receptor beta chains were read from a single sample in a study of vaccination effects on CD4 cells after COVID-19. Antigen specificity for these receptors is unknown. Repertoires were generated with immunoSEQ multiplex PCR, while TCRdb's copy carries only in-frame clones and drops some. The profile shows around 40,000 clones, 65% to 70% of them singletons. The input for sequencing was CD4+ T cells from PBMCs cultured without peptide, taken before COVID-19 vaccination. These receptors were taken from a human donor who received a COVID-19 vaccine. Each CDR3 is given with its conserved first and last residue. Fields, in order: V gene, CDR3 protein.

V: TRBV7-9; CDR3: CASSLGGVRTEAFF
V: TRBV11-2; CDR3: CASGLGLTGELFF
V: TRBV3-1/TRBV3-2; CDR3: CASSGWDRGWEDTQYF
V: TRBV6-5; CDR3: CASKIGFLTDTQYF
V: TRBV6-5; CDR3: CASSPHRQEAFF
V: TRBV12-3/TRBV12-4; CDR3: CASITSGGNEQFF
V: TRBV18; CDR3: CASSPDGWEGYTF
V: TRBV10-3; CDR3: CAISGDGQGKQYF
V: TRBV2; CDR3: CASSENSGVYNEQFF
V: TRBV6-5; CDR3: CASRGRGELFF
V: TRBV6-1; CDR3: CASSETRGRDIRTEAFF
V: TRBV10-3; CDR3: CAISAGTAPEQYF
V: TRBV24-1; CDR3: CATSETNYNEQFF
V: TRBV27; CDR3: CASTRTGSSLGYNEQFF
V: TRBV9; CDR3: CASSVGTVGNTIYF
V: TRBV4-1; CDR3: CASSQDSSGRSYEQYF
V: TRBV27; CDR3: CASSLGRTGEKMYEQYF
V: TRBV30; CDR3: CAWSLRRQETQYF
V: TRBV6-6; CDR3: CASSGGSYEQYF
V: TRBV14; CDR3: CASSQRSLPLSWGQGWKKLFF
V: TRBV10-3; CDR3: CAIRDMDRASTEAFF
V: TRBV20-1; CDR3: CSASSLKGTEAFF
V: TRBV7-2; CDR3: CASSHRAAYNEQFF
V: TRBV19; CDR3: CASSREGRRRTDTQYF
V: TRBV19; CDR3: CASSVGGVAKTQYF
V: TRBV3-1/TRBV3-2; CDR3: CASSLGQGRTDTQYF
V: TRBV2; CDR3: CASRSGTGAGGYTF
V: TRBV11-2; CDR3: CASSDVGSRDTQYF
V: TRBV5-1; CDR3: CASSWGVGTVQETQYF
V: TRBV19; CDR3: CASSIDYYGGTEAFF
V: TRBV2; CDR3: CASSGSGSAGELFF
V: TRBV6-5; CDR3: CASRVTGGVTEAFF
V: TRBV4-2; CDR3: CASSPADGRGGYGYTF
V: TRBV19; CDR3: CASSTPGQGRANYGYTF
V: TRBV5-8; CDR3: CASSGNGQTVQYF
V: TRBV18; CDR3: CASSPRLDNEQFF
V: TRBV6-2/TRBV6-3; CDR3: CASSPRTSGRPTGYEQYF
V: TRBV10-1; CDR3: CASSESSGSPPYNEQFF
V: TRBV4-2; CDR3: CASSRKVTGITNEKLFF
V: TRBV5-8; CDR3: CASSPGQGGPTDTQYF
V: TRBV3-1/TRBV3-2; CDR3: CASSPETYNEQFF
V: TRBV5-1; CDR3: CASSLAGGGHTDTQYF
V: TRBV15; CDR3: CATSRAFQGEAFF
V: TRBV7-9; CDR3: CASSLGIAGAYGYTF
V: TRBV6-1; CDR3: CASDLGGPYNEQFF
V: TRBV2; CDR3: CASSGDNEQFF